The present T cell receptor (beta chain) was sequenced within a study of T-cell reconstitution after alpha-beta-depleted transplantation in children. TCRbeta library preparation incorporated unique molecular identifiers. MiXCR, run by TCRdb on the PCR reads, gives a single entry per CDR3 protein. Of hundreds of thousands of distinct CDR3 sequences in the sample, around 17% were seen once. There are 14 residues in the CDR3. V was clipped by 2 bases and J by 1 base, with 11 bases between them. Germline CDR1 reads DFQATT; CDR2 reads SNEGSKA (reference sequence). The sequence was obtained from a human donor who donated a stem cell graft to a child with acute myeloid leukemia. The sequenced sample was PBMCs from the stem cell graft donor, obtained from the stem cell graft. The gene calls are TRBV20-1 and TRBJ2-5; TRBD2 is a possible D gene (7 bases). The CDR3 loop is CSARIRGAQETQYF. The CDR3 coding sequence is TGCAGTGCTAGAATCCGGGGGGCCCAAGAGACCCAGTACTTC.